The 32 T cell receptor beta chains below were found in one sample sequenced in a study of T cell changes during pregnancy in multiple sclerosis. Sequencing used immunoSEQ multiplex PCR; TCRdb keeps in-frame clones, though not all of them. Here the sample spans some 70,000 clones, about 90% being singletons. The sequenced sample was peripheral blood, obtained in the second trimester of pregnancy. These TCRs come from a female donor with multiple sclerosis, enrolled in a pregnancy study.

This chain links TRBV18 with TRBJ2-7; a possible D gene is TRBD2 (5 bases). Looked up from germline, CDR1 is KGHSH and CDR2 is LQKENI. This CDR3 has 13 residues. Trimming removed 3 bases at V and 4 bases at J, with 10 bases between. The DNA for the CDR3 is TGTGCCAGCTCACCGGCTAGCAGTTACGAGCAGTACTTC. Amino acids: CASSPASSYEQYF.

The rearrangement joins TRBV5-1 to TRBJ1-1; 7 nucleotides agree with TRBD1. This CDR3 is 14 amino acids long. Germline V CDR1 and CDR2: SGHRS, YFSETQ. V was clipped by 2 bases and J by 5 bases; unmatched bases: 6. CDR3: CASSLQGSPTEAFF. CDR3 in DNA: TGCGCCAGCAGCTTACAGGGGAGTCCAACTGAAGCTTTCTTT.

The CDR3: CASSLWTSGPYTYEQYF. The CDR3 DNA reads TGTGCCAGCAGCTTGTGGACTAGCGGTCCGTACACCTACGAGCAGTACTTC. The chain has TRBV5-6 and TRBJ2-7; 10 nucleotides align to TRBD2. The CDR3 extends over 17 amino acids. Losses at the gene ends were 1 base for V and 2 bases for J; bases not matched to a gene: 9. CDR1 is SGHDT and CDR2 is YYEEEE in the germline V gene.

The sample holds one count of this clone. The J gene is TRBJ1-2, the V gene TRBV19, with D possibly TRBD1 on 5 matching bases. Deletions cut 3 bases from V and 6 bases from J, with 14 bases between. Germline lookup yields CDR1 LNHDA and CDR2 SQIVND (reference sequence). This CDR3 spans 14 amino acids. CDR3 nucleotide sequence: TGTGCCAGTAGTATGGCGCAGGGCGTAAATGGCTACACCTTC. Amino acids: CASSMAQGVNGYTF. Drawing the rest from reference TRBV19 and TRBJ1-2, the complete variable domain is DGGITQSPKYLFRKEGQNVTLSCEQNLNHDAMYWYRQDPGQGLRLIYYSQIVNDFQKGDIAEGYSVSREKKESFPLTVTSAQKNPTAFYLCASSMAQGVNGYTFGSGTRLTVV.

The chain couples TRBV5-5 to TRBJ1-2; 9 bases match TRBD1. Trimming at V came to 5 bases and at J to 4 bases, leaving 9 bases not matched to a gene. The CDR3 runs 15 residues. CDR1 and CDR2 from the germline V gene are SGHKS and YYEKEE (reference sequence). In nucleotides, the CDR3 is TGTGCCAGCAGGCGACAGGGGGGAGATGGCTATGGCTACACCTTC. The encoded protein is CASRRQGGDGYGYTF.

V and J are TRBV2 and TRBJ1-3, with D maybe TRBD1 (5 bases). Germline V gives CDR1 SNHLY, CDR2 FYNNEI. V was shortened by 6 bases and J by 1 base, with 16 bases between the two germline ends. The CDR3 is made up of 16 amino acids. CDR3 protein: CASSPWGDLSGNTIYF. CDR3 nucleotide sequence: TGTGCCAGCAGCCCCTGGGGGGACTTATCTGGAAACACCATATATTTT. The whole variable domain, filled in from reference TRBV2 and TRBJ1-3, reads EPEVTQTPSHQVTQMGQEVILRCVPISNHLYFYWYRQILGQKVEFLVSFYNNEISEKSEIFDDQFSVERPDGSNFTLKIRSTKLEDSAMYFCASSPWGDLSGNTIYFGEGSWLTVV.

This chain connects TRBV6-5 to TRBJ2-2; 7 bases agree with TRBD1. This CDR3 region has 12 residues. Germline CDR1 MNHEY, CDR2 SVGAGI. The J segment lost 7 bases and the V segment lost 7 bases, leaving 3 bases of the junction unmatched. CDR3 region: CASTRGSGELFF. In DNA, the CDR3 is TGTGCCAGCACCAGGGGGAGCGGGGAGCTGTTTTTT.

The V call is TRBV7-3, the J call TRBJ2-3; TRBD1 might be the D (5 bases). V lost 2 bases to trimming and J lost 5 bases, with 17 bases between them. Looked up from germline, CDR1 is SGHTA and CDR2 is FQGTGA. This CDR3 is 16 amino acids long. CDR3 protein: CASSLSQRGSGDTQYF. In DNA, the CDR3 is TGTGCCAGCAGCTTATCACAAAGGGGCTCAGGAGATACGCAGTATTTT.

The chain joins TRBV19 to TRBJ1-6; 8 positions agree with TRBD1. CDR3 length: 15 residues. The ends lost 3 bases at V and 10 bases at J; junction bases unmatched: 8. Germline V lookup: CDR1 LNHDA, CDR2 SQIVND (reference sequence). The CDR3 sequence is CASSIVGSGGSPLHF. CDR3 DNA sequence: TGTGCCAGTAGTATCGTTGGGTCAGGGGGCTCACCCCTCCACTTT.

V and J are TRBV28 and TRBJ2-3, with D perhaps matching TRBD2 (5 bases). Germline values: CDR1 MDHEN, CDR2 SYDVKM. The CDR3 extends over 15 amino acids. Trimming shortened V by 3 bases and J by 2 bases, and 12 bases separated the two germline ends. In DNA, the CDR3 is TGTGCCAGCAGTTTGCCCGGGGTTAACACAGATACGCAGTATTTT. Residues: CASSLPGVNTDTQYF.

The chain's CDR3 is CASSPGVLRSEQYF. The CDR3 DNA is TGCGCCAGCAGCCCGGGGGTGCTCAGAAGCGAGCAGTACTTC. J is TRBJ2-7 and V is TRBV5-1, with D perhaps matching TRBD2 (6 bases). Trimming cost V 4 bases and J 6 bases, with 17 bases left between them. The germline V gene has CDR1 SGHRS and CDR2 YFSETQ. The CDR3 has 14 amino acids.

The chain is built from TRBV9 and TRBJ2-7; 7 nucleotides match TRBD1. CDR3 length: 15 amino acids. J was trimmed by 4 bases and V by 0 bases; bases with no gene match: 7. Germline V gene data show CDR1 as SGDLS and CDR2 as YYNGEE. The CDR3 region is CASSVGGGAPYEQYF. Written as DNA, the CDR3 is TGTGCCAGCAGCGTAGGAGGGGGCGCTCCTTACGAGCAGTACTTC.

This clone was observed a single time. The chain combines TRBV27 with TRBJ2-7, with D perhaps TRBD2 (6 bases). The CDR3 extends over 15 amino acids. CDR1 MNHEY and CDR2 SMNVEV come from the germline V gene (reference sequence). V lost 4 bases to trimming and J lost 0 bases, with 13 bases between them. CDR3 in DNA: TGTGCCAGCAGTTCCCCCAGGACTAACTCCTACGAGCAGTACTTC. This encodes CASSSPRTNSYEQYF.

The rearrangement links TRBV5-1 to TRBJ2-5; D unresolved. Trimming stripped 0 bases from V and 7 bases from J, with 16 bases between. The CDR3 runs 15 residues. CDR1 is SGHRS, CDR2 YFSETQ, per germline. CDR3 DNA: TGCGCCAGCAGCTTGGAAGAGGTAGCTAGAGCGACCCAGTACTTC. The encoded protein is CASSLEEVARATQYF.

A remark on this clone: The junction and the germline gene differ at one end; a read error may be behind it. This sample includes further DNA sequences coding for the same CDR3. The chain combines TRBV30 with TRBJ2-2; TRBD2 agrees at 8 bases. The germline CDR1 and CDR2 sequences are GTSNPN and SVGIG (reference sequence). This CDR3 is built from 14 residues. The CDR3 nucleotides are TGTGCCCTCCTTTCGGGGGGGCGGACCGGGGAGCTATTTTTT. It codes for CALLSGGRTGELFF. The whole variable domain, remainder taken from reference TRBV30 and TRBJ2-2, is SQTIHQWPATLVQPVGSPLSLECTVEGTSNPNLYWYRQAAGRGLQLLFYSVGIGQISSEVPQNLSASRPQDRQFILSSKKLLLSDSGFYLCALLSGGRTGELFFGEGSRLTVL.

The chain employs TRBV6-5 and TRBJ1-5; D gene ambiguous. This CDR3 region has 14 residues. Germline-derived CDR1 and CDR2 are MNHEY and SVGAGI. With 4 bases removed from V and 1 base from J, the gap between germline ends came to 8 bases. The CDR3 region is CASSSGRSNQPQHF. DNA of the CDR3: TGTGCCAGCAGTTCGGGTCGGAGCAATCAGCCCCAGCATTTT.

As regards this clone: One end of the junction fails to match germline, which may point to a read error. The chain combines TRBV7-7 with TRBJ2-5; 12 nucleotides match TRBD2. CDR3 size: 15 residues. Per the germline V gene, CDR1 is SSHAT and CDR2 is FNYEAQ (reference sequence). The DNA for the CDR3 is TGTGCTAGCAGCTCGACTAGCGGGAGTCAAGAGACCCAGTACTTC. Translation gives CASSSTSGSQETQYF.

This clone was seen a single time. The rearrangement links TRBV11-2 to TRBJ2-3; D possibly corresponds to TRBD1 (7 bases). This CDR3 is built from 17 residues. Looked up from germline, CDR1 is SGHAT and CDR2 is FQNNGV. Trimming shortened V by 1 base and J by 1 base, and 15 bases separated the two germline ends. This CDR3 is CASSLGRGRGGTDTQYF. The CDR3 DNA is TGTGCCAGCAGCTTAGGAAGGGGGCGCGGGGGCACAGATACGCAGTATTTT.

V is TRBV27 and J is TRBJ2-7, with D possibly being TRBD1 (6 bases). V lost 2 bases and J lost 5, with 25 bases in between. The CDR3 loop spans 18 amino acids. Germline V lookup: CDR1 MNHEY, CDR2 SMNVEV (reference sequence). The CDR3 reads CASSLTGQGTGRFHEQYF. The CDR3, as DNA: TGTGCCAGCAGTTTAACCGGCCAGGGGACGGGTCGGTTTCACGAGCAGTACTTC.

J is TRBJ1-1 and V is TRBV7-8; D might be TRBD1 (5 bases). CDR3 length: 13 residues. Germline loops: CDR1 SGHVS, CDR2 FQNEAQ. Between the trimmed V and J ends, which lost 2 bases and 6 bases, there was a span of 10 bases. The CDR3 loop is CASSLRRGAEAFF. The CDR3 coding sequence is TGTGCCAGCAGCTTAAGGCGGGGGGCTGAAGCTTTCTTT.

This chain links TRBV10-3 with TRBJ2-5, with D possibly TRBD1 on 6 matching bases. Germline-derived CDR1 and CDR2 are ENHRY and SYGVKD. V was pared by 5 bases and J by 3 bases, with 22 bases between. This CDR3 has 17 amino acids. CDR3: CAISRGFSGSWEETQYF. In nucleotides, the CDR3 is TGTGCCATCAGTAGGGGGTTTTCTGGCTCTTGGGAAGAGACCCAGTACTTC.

The genes are TRBV5-4 and TRBJ1-1; D perhaps matches TRBD1 (5 bases). Germline CDR1 is SGHNT and CDR2 is YYREEE (reference sequence). This CDR3 contains 15 residues. With 4 bases removed from V and 5 bases from J, the gap between germline ends came to 18 bases. Here the CDR3 DNA reads TGTGCCAGCAGCCCCCTCAGGGCCAGGGTGACTGAAGCTTTCTTT. It yields the protein CASSPLRARVTEAFF.

This chain links TRBV30 with TRBJ2-5, with TRBD1 identical over 7 bases. The J segment lost 1 base and the V segment lost 3 bases, leaving 2 bases of the junction unmatched. Germline V gene sequence: CDR1 GTSNPN, CDR2 SVGIG (reference sequence). This CDR3 is built from 13 residues. The CDR3 loop is CAWRRGPQETQYF. In nucleotides, the CDR3 is TGTGCCTGGAGAAGGGGGCCCCAAGAGACCCAGTACTTC.

This clone has a handful of counts. This chain links TRBV6-5 with TRBJ2-7; 7 bases align to TRBD1. Germline V gene lookup returns CDR1 MNHEY and CDR2 SVGAGI. This CDR3 is 13 amino acids long. V lost 4 bases and J lost 3; bases outside the gene matches: 3. The DNA for the CDR3 is TGTGCCAGCAGTTTGGGACAGAACTACGAGCAGTACTTC. This gives the protein CASSLGQNYEQYF.

The chain carries TRBV7-6 and TRBJ1-6; tentative D call: TRBD1 (6 bases). The germline CDR1 and CDR2 sequences are SGHVS and FNYEAQ. V was cut by 1 base and J by 10 bases, with 17 bases left in between. The CDR3 spans 16 residues. CDR3 region: CASSLGTQGRGSPLHF. The CDR3 coding sequence is TGTGCCAGCAGCTTAGGCACCCAGGGCAGGGGATCACCCCTCCACTTT.

The sample holds one count of this clone. This rearrangement joins TRBV19 to TRBJ1-4; tentative D call: TRBD1 (6 bases). CDR3 size: 13 residues. V lost 5 bases and J lost 7, with 11 bases in between. The V gene's germline CDR1 is LNHDA and CDR2 SQIVND (reference sequence). The CDR3 here is CASSLDRREKLFF. The CDR3 nucleotides are TGTGCCAGTAGTCTTGACAGGCGTGAAAAACTGTTTTTT.

The chain couples TRBV4-3 to TRBJ2-3; no firm D call. The germline gives CDR1 LGHNA, CDR2 YSLEER. Deletions cut 5 bases from V and 2 bases from J, with 8 bases between. The CDR3 totals 13 residues. As DNA, the CDR3 is TGCGCCAGCAGCACTACTCCCACAGATACGCAGTATTTT. Its translation is CASSTTPTDTQYF.

This clone appeared once. This CDR3 reads CAISDMGQKTQETQYF. CDR3 bases: TGTGCCATCAGTGATATGGGACAGAAAACTCAAGAGACCCAGTACTTC. V is TRBV10-3 and J is TRBJ2-5; the match to TRBD1 covers 7 bases. Per the germline V gene, CDR1 is ENHRY and CDR2 is SYGVKD. The CDR3 is made up of 16 amino acids. Trimming removed 3 bases from V and 2 bases from J; junction bases left unmatched: 9.

This chain joins TRBV2 and TRBJ1-5; 7 bases line up with TRBD1. V shed 2 bases, J shed 2 bases, and the junction held 3 bases outside the gene matches. CDR1 is SNHLY and CDR2 is FYNNEI in the germline V gene. The CDR3 runs to 15 residues. The CDR3 DNA reads TGTGCCAGCAGTGAACAGGGGGTTGGCAATCAGCCCCAGCATTTT. Amino acids: CASSEQGVGNQPQHF.

The chain has TRBV7-2 and TRBJ2-7, with D possibly TRBD2 on 5 matching bases. V lost 8 bases and J lost 4, with 18 bases in between. This CDR3 is 14 amino acids long. The germline V gene has CDR1 SGHTA and CDR2 FQGNSA. The CDR3 bases are TGTGCCAGCGGCCGAGGGCAGATTTCTTACGAGCAGTACTTC. It encodes CASGRGQISYEQYF.

In its sample, this clone was seen many times. This sequence joins TRBV5-4 and TRBJ2-3; 10 nucleotides align to TRBD1. The CDR3 contains 17 residues. The germline gives CDR1 SGHNT, CDR2 YYREEE (reference sequence). J lost 0 bases, V lost 4 bases, and 8 bases had no gene match. CDR3 nucleotide sequence: TGTGCCAGCAGCCACCCGGGACAGGGGACTAGCACAGATACGCAGTATTTT. Encoded protein: CASSHPGQGTSTDTQYF.

This chain connects TRBV6-5 to TRBJ2-5, with 8 bases lining up with TRBD1. This CDR3 comprises 15 residues. Trimming cost V 5 bases and J 5 bases; bases outside gene matches: 10. The V gene's germline CDR1 is MNHEY and CDR2 SVGAGI. In nucleotides, the CDR3 is TGTGCCAGCAGTCCCTACAGGGGGGCGAGGGAGACCCAGTACTTC. Its protein is CASSPYRGARETQYF.